Each of the 29 T cell receptor beta chains below was sequenced from the same sample in a study of identical twins. MiXCR, applied by TCRdb to the 5' RACE reads, yields one record per CDR3 protein. The sample consists of under 800,000 distinct CDR3 sequences, 21% of them appearing once. The same data also contributed to another study, on T cells expressing NK-cell markers.

Sample: PBMCs. The receptors shown here come from a young woman in good health.

This clonotype has a handful of counts. The chain combines TRBV7-3 with TRBJ2-1; 7 bases agree with TRBD2. V dropped 2 bases and J dropped 8; count of bases not matched to a gene: 12. This CDR3 comprises 16 residues. Germline V gene data show CDR1 as SGHTA and CDR2 as FQGTGA. The CDR3 here is CASSLYRGGGGDEQFF. For the CDR3, the DNA is TGTGCCAGCAGCTTATACCGGGGCGGGGGAGGGGATGAGCAGTTCTTC.

This clonotype was seen a few times. The gene calls are TRBV20-1 and TRBJ1-2; 9 bases match TRBD1. Germline V gives CDR1 DFQATT, CDR2 SNEGSKA (reference sequence). V shed 0 bases, J shed 3 bases, and the junction held 11 bases outside the gene matches. The CDR3 loop spans 17 amino acids. CDR3 sequence reads: CSARDPTRRDRDYGYTF. The CDR3 DNA is TGCAGTGCTAGAGATCCGACCCGCCGGGACAGGGACTATGGCTACACCTTC.

The rearrangement joins TRBV20-1 to TRBJ2-5; TRBD1 agrees at 8 bases. This CDR3 spans 13 amino acids. Looked up from germline, CDR1 is DFQATT and CDR2 is SNEGSKA (reference sequence). The V segment lost 6 bases and the J segment 4 bases; nucleotides outside the gene matches: 7. This CDR3 reads CSARTGRGETQYF. Written as DNA, the CDR3 is TGCAGTGCCAGGACAGGGCGGGGAGAGACCCAGTACTTC.

The table lists this clonotype with a few counts. This chain uses TRBV6-1 with TRBJ2-3; 12 bases match TRBD2. After removal of 6 bases from V and 1 base from J, the junction contained 5 bases not matched to a gene. The germline V gene has CDR1 MNHNS and CDR2 SASEGT. The CDR3 has 16 residues. The chain's CDR3 is CASRTRLAGGTDTQYF. In DNA, the CDR3 is TGTGCCAGCAGAACCAGACTAGCGGGGGGCACAGATACGCAGTATTTT.

The V call is TRBV11-2, the J call TRBJ2-3; 8 bases are a match to TRBD2. Germline V gene lookup returns CDR1 SGHAT and CDR2 FQNNGV. The length of the CDR3 is 17 residues. V was pared by 4 bases and J by 2 bases, with 11 bases of the junction left unmatched. CDR3 loop: CASSSPSQRESTDTQYF. The CDR3 nucleotides are TGTGCCAGCAGCTCCCCCTCCCAGCGGGAGTCCACAGATACGCAGTATTTT.

This clonotype was found a few times. The rearrangement uses TRBV15 and TRBJ2-3; maybe TRBD1 (6 bases). Trimming pared 3 bases from V and 4 bases from J, leaving 17 bases between. There are 16 residues in the CDR3. Germline CDR1 reads LNHNV; CDR2 reads YYDKDF (reference sequence). The CDR3 sequence: CATSRAPGVLADTQYF. The DNA for the CDR3 is TGTGCCACCAGCAGGGCCCCAGGGGTTTTGGCAGATACGCAGTATTTT.

J is TRBJ1-2 and V is TRBV25-1; perhaps TRBD1 as D (6 bases). Trimming cost V 4 bases and J 1 base, with 13 bases left between them. CDR3 length: 15 amino acids. CDR1 MGHDK and CDR2 SYGVNS come from the germline V gene. The CDR3, as DNA: TGTGCCAGCAGTGCCGGACAGACCGTTAACTATGGCTACACCTTC. The encoded protein is CASSAGQTVNYGYTF.

This clonotype was detected a few times. This chain joins TRBV10-3 and TRBJ2-7, with D hard to call. Germline loops: CDR1 ENHRY, CDR2 SYGVKD. V was shortened by 10 bases and J by 2 bases, with 9 bases between the two germline ends. CDR3 length: 11 residues. CDR3 protein: CATADTYEQYF. CDR3 DNA sequence: TGTGCCACCGCCGACACCTACGAGCAGTACTTC.

This clonotype was counted at least ten times. CDR3 DNA: TGCGCCAGCAGCTCAGACAGGGGGTACGGCACTGAAGCTTTCTTT. Residues: CASSSDRGYGTEAFF. The chain recombines TRBV5-1 with TRBJ1-1, with 9 bases aligning to TRBD1. Looked up from germline, CDR1 is SGHRS and CDR2 is YFSETQ. The CDR3 loop spans 15 amino acids. V lost 3 bases and J lost 4; bases outside the gene matches: 7.

This clonotype was observed many times. V and J are TRBV2 and TRBJ1-1; the D gene is possibly TRBD1 (6 bases). Germline-derived CDR1 and CDR2 are SNHLY and FYNNEI. Between the trimmed V and J ends, which lost 6 bases and 8 bases, there was a span of 10 bases. The CDR3 contains 11 residues. The CDR3 loop is CASRAGTEAFF. CDR3 in DNA: TGTGCCAGCAGAGCCGGGACAGAAGCTTTCTTT.

This clonotype occurred a few times. The chain employs TRBV10-3 and TRBJ1-1, with D tentatively TRBD1 (6 bases). V was shortened by 5 bases and J by 6 bases, with 13 bases between the two germline ends. The CDR3 length is 13 residues. Per germline, CDR1 ENHRY and CDR2 SYGVKD. CDR3 protein: CAISSAGEAEAFF. The DNA of the CDR3 is TGTGCCATCAGTTCTGCAGGGGAGGCTGAAGCTTTCTTT.

This clonotype was counted between two and nine times. The genes are TRBV29-1 and TRBJ2-1, with D maybe TRBD2 (6 bases). Germline-derived CDR1 and CDR2 are SQVTM and ANQGSEA. The CDR3 is 15 amino acids. Trimming shortened V by 6 bases and J by 0 bases, and 15 bases separated the two germline ends. The CDR3 loop reads CSVKARDSSYNEQFF. The CDR3, as DNA: TGCAGCGTCAAGGCTCGGGACTCCTCCTACAATGAGCAGTTCTTC.

The rearrangement links TRBV20-1 to TRBJ2-1; tentative D call: TRBD1 (6 bases). This CDR3 comprises 16 residues. The germline V and J ends were trimmed by 6 bases and 8 bases, with 26 bases remaining between them. Looked up from germline, CDR1 is DFQATT and CDR2 is SNEGSKA (reference sequence). The CDR3, as DNA: TGCAGTGCCCCGGGGACATTCCCGTCCGGTATGGATGAGCAGTTCTTC. Translated, it gives CSAPGTFPSGMDEQFF.

The chain couples TRBV14 to TRBJ1-1; D remains unclear. CDR1 is SGHDN and CDR2 is FVKESK in the germline V gene. Between the trimmed V and J ends, which lost 2 bases and 7 bases, there was a span of 5 bases. CDR3 length equals 11 residues. CDR3: CASSQSREAFF. DNA for the CDR3: TGTGCCAGCAGCCAATCCCGTGAAGCTTTCTTT.

The chain links TRBV5-1 to TRBJ2-2; D not certain. Trimming took 5 bases from V and 4 from J, leaving 15 bases between them. The CDR3 has 15 residues. Germline V lookup: CDR1 SGHRS, CDR2 YFSETQ. The CDR3 region is CASRANYEFTGELFF. The CDR3 DNA is TGCGCCAGCAGGGCTAACTACGAATTCACCGGGGAGCTGTTTTTT. Based on the CDR3 plus reference TRBV5-1 and TRBJ2-2, the full variable domain is KAGVTQTPRYLIKTRGQQVTLSCSPISGHRSVSWYQQTPGQGLQFLFEYFSETQRNKGNFPGRFSGRQFSNSRSEMNVSTLELGDSALYLCASRANYEFTGELFFGEGSRLTVL.

This sequence joins TRBV7-9 and TRBJ2-3, with TRBD2 as a possible D gene (5 bases). Germline V gene lookup returns CDR1 SEHNR and CDR2 FQNEAQ (reference sequence). The CDR3 sequence is 14 residues long. With 5 bases removed from V and 3 bases from J, the gap between germline ends came to 12 bases. CDR3 in amino acids: CASSPREVTDTQYF. Here the CDR3 DNA reads TGTGCCAGCAGCCCTCGGGAAGTAACAGATACGCAGTATTTT. The full variable domain, completed using reference TRBV7-9 and TRBJ2-3, is DTGVSQNPRHKITKRGQNVTFRCDPISEHNRLYWYRQTLGQGPEFLTYFQNEAQLEKSRLLSDRFSAERPKGSFSTLEIQRTEQGDSAMYLCASSPREVTDTQYFGPGTRLTVL.

The chain recombines TRBV29-1 with TRBJ2-7, with TRBD1 matching 8 bases. CDR3 length: 11 residues. V lost 8 bases and J lost 6; bases outside the gene matches: 6. From germline, CDR1 is SQVTM and CDR2 ANQGSEA. DNA of the CDR3: TGCAGCTCCTACACAGGGGGCGAGCAGTACTTC. It codes for CSSYTGGEQYF.

This clonotype has more than one count but fewer than ten. This chain links TRBV9 with TRBJ2-2; D is uncertain. Per the germline V gene, CDR1 is SGDLS and CDR2 is YYNGEE. The CDR3 contains 13 residues. Between the trimmed V and J ends, which lost 3 bases and 3 bases, there was a span of 6 bases. The DNA of the CDR3 is TGTGCCAGCAGCGGAGCCTACACCGGGGAGCTGTTTTTT. Amino acid sequence: CASSGAYTGELFF.

This clonotype was found a few times. This chain links TRBV20-1 with TRBJ2-7; TRBD1 aligns across 8 bases. The length of the CDR3 is 15 residues. Germline trimming cut 1 base from V and 4 bases from J; bases unmatched to any gene: 9. Germline V CDR1 and CDR2: DFQATT, SNEGSKA (reference sequence). The CDR3 loop is CSARATGQGGYEQYF. In DNA, the CDR3 is TGCAGTGCTAGAGCCACAGGACAGGGTGGATACGAGCAGTACTTC.

The chain is built from TRBV10-1 and TRBJ2-7; 12 bases line up with TRBD1. After removal of 3 bases from V and 5 bases from J, the junction contained 2 bases not matched to a gene. The CDR3 runs 14 residues. Germline V gene lookup returns CDR1 WNHNN and CDR2 SYGVQD (reference sequence). The CDR3 loop is CASSEGTGGHEQYF. DNA for the CDR3: TGCGCCAGCAGTGAAGGGACAGGGGGCCACGAGCAGTACTTC.

CDR3 sequence: CSATWRATDTQYF. The CDR3 DNA is TGCAGTGCTACCTGGAGGGCCACAGATACGCAGTATTTT. The V call is TRBV20-1, the J call TRBJ2-3; the D gene is possibly TRBD2 (6 bases). V lost 4 bases, J lost 2 bases, and 10 bases lay in between. This CDR3 is 13 amino acids long. The germline V gene has CDR1 DFQATT and CDR2 SNEGSKA (reference sequence).

The rearrangement links TRBV5-5 to TRBJ2-5, with D unclear. V lost 2 bases, J lost 3 bases, and 11 bases lay in between. This CDR3 has 14 amino acids. Germline loops: CDR1 SGHKS, CDR2 YYEKEE (reference sequence). The CDR3 region is CASSLWGNKETQYF. As DNA, the CDR3 is TGTGCCAGCAGCTTATGGGGTAACAAAGAGACCCAGTACTTC.

This chain links TRBV4-3 with TRBJ2-3; D is unresolved. Germline V lookup: CDR1 LGHNA, CDR2 YSLEER. The CDR3 runs 16 residues. The V end was cut by 4 bases, the J end by 4 bases, with 18 bases between. The CDR3 DNA reads TGCGCCAGCAGCCTCATGGCAGCCGTAGGCGCAGATACGCAGTATTTT. This gives the protein CASSLMAAVGADTQYF.

The chain carries TRBV12-3 or TRBV12-4 and TRBJ2-1; 7 bases are shared with TRBD2. CDR3 size: 13 residues. The junction had 6 bases not matched to a gene; V was cut back by 6 bases and J by 7 bases. In DNA form, the CDR3 reads TGTGCCAGCAGCTATGGACTAGGGAATGAGCAGTTCTTC. Encoded protein: CASSYGLGNEQFF.

The chain uses TRBV11-2 and TRBJ2-3; D is unclear. CDR1 SGHAT and CDR2 FQNNGV come from the germline V gene. The CDR3 length is 14 residues. The V end was cut by 1 base, the J end by 2 bases, with 7 bases between. The CDR3 spells CASSLGKLTDTQYF. The CDR3 coding sequence is TGTGCCAGCAGCTTAGGGAAACTCACAGATACGCAGTATTTT.

The sample holds a few counts of this clonotype. The V call is TRBV29-1, the J call TRBJ2-7; D gene uncertain. Germline CDR1 SQVTM, CDR2 ANQGSEA. This CDR3 comprises 11 residues. V lost 4 bases and J 2 bases, leaving 6 bases between the germline ends. CDR3 coding DNA: TGCAGCGTTGGCGATCCCTACGAGCAGTACTTC. Its translation is CSVGDPYEQYF.

The gene calls are TRBV27 and TRBJ2-7; no clear D. Trimming left V 5 bases short and J 5 bases short, with 16 bases between. The length of the CDR3 is 14 residues. CDR1 and CDR2 (germline): MNHEY, SMNVEV (reference sequence). CDR3 in DNA: TGTGCCAGCAGTCCTCACCGAGTGGTCCACGAGCAGTACTTC. It is translated as CASSPHRVVHEQYF.

This clonotype was found a few times. The chain links TRBV5-1 to TRBJ2-5, with 7 bases that match TRBD2. The junction had 3 bases not matched to a gene; V was cut back by 1 base and J by 3 bases. The CDR3 has 14 amino acids. The germline V gene encodes CDR1 SGHRS and CDR2 YFSETQ. In DNA, the CDR3 is TGCGCCAGCAGCTTGTGGCTAGCGGAAGAGACCCAGTACTTC. Encoded protein: CASSLWLAEETQYF.

Points on this clonotype: This sequence may be a read error, since a much larger clone differs from it by one base. The V and J genes are TRBV7-6 and TRBJ2-1; D uncertain. Trimming shortened V by 8 bases and J by 0 bases, and 2 bases separated the two germline ends. CDR1 SGHVS and CDR2 FNYEAQ come from the germline V gene. This CDR3 is built from 11 residues. CDR3 in amino acids: CASASYNEQFF. CDR3 DNA sequence: TGTGCCAGCGCCTCCTACAATGAGCAGTTCTTC. The whole variable domain, filled in from reference TRBV7-6 and TRBJ2-1, reads GAGVSQSPRYKVTKRGQDVALRCDPISGHVSLYWYRQALGQGPEFLTYFNYEAQQDKSGLPNDRFSAERPEGSISTLTIQRTEQRDSAMYRCASASYNEQFFGPGTRLTVL.